This TCR beta chain was captured in a study of PD-L1 blockade in urothelial cancer. The wider study: Patients, treated from 2014 onward, received atezolizumab 1,200 mg intravenously every 3 weeks. Among blood samples, the median T cell count was about 130,000.

Method: immunoSEQ multiplex PCR; TCRdb's copy keeps in-frame clones and lacks some. The sample has 35,000 to 45,000 clones; roughly 89% are singletons. Time point specified: peripheral blood 6 weeks after treatment start. Trimming removed 5 bases from V and 8 bases from J; junction bases left unmatched: 10. This CDR3 is built from 14 residues. Per germline, CDR1 SGHVS and CDR2 FQNEAQ. Sequencing was performed on PBMCs, taken around atezolizumab (anti-PD-L1) treatment. The rearrangement links TRBV7-8 to TRBJ1-2; 8 bases match TRBD1. The receptor was isolated from a man in his 70s with urothelial cancer. The CDR3 here is CASSHRTGFEGYTF. CDR3 DNA sequence: TGTGCCAGCAGCCACCGGACAGGGTTTGAAGGCTACACCTTC.